This record concerns one TCR beta chain sequence. Its antigen is not identified. Unique molecular identifiers were used to barcode this TCRbeta library. Each CDR3 protein is one row after TCRdb ran MiXCR on the PCR reads. This table has about 250,000 distinct CDR3 sequences, about 24% appearing once. The data were obtained in a study of T-cell reconstitution after alpha-beta-depleted transplantation in children. Study conclusions and caveats: Newly generated T cells supplied most T-cell counts and diversity one year post-transplant.

The V gene's germline CDR1 is DFQATT and CDR2 SNEGSKA (reference sequence). V was clipped by 1 base and J by 4 bases; unmatched bases: 3. This CDR3 has 15 residues. This receptor was obtained from a female patient aged 2-9 years who had a stem cell transplant for congenital amegakaryocytic thrombocytopenia, so the T cells may come from the graft donor. V and J are TRBV20-1 and TRBJ2-1, with 11 bases aligning to TRBD2. The sequencing used PBMCs, mostly from graft donor cells, collected 360 days after TCRalphabeta/CD19-depleted stem cell transplant. CDR3 DNA: TGCAGTGCTAGAGTTAGCGGGGGGGCTTACAATGAGCAGTTCTTC. Its protein product is CSARVSGGAYNEQFF.